These 28 T cell receptor beta chains came from one sample sequenced in a study of regulatory T cells in long-lasting Graves disease. Arm-PCR of CDR3 regions and iRepertoire HTBI primers were the basis on which TCR beta libraries were built. One entry per CDR3 protein results from TCRdb running MiXCR on the multiplex PCR reads. This table has hundreds of thousands of distinct CDR3 sequences, around 30% appearing once. The time point here: persistent/refractory GD, antithyroid drugs over 5 years with positive TRAb. The TCR library was made from RNA that had been extracted from PBMCs in TRIzol. The sample in question was peripheral blood mononuclear cells (PBMCs), obtained when the disease was refractory, from a patient treated with antithyroid drugs. These receptor sequences come from a female donor with Graves disease.

The J gene is TRBJ2-2, the V gene TRBV7-7; 7 bases agree with TRBD1. With V trimmed by 5 bases and J by 0 bases, 9 bases remained unmatched. The CDR3 is 17 amino acids. In germline, CDR1 is SSHAT, CDR2 FNYEAQ (reference sequence). CDR3 sequence (DNA): TGTGCCAGCAGCCTTGAAACCGGGACAGCGAACACCGGGGAGCTGTTTTTT. Protein product: CASSLETGTANTGELFF.

In its sample, this clonotype was seen a few times. This rearrangement joins TRBV5-1 to TRBJ2-7; 9 bases match TRBD1. V dropped 3 bases and J dropped 4; count of bases not matched to a gene: 8. The CDR3 is made up of 15 amino acids. Germline V gives CDR1 SGHRS, CDR2 YFSETQ. The CDR3 coding sequence is TGCGCCAGCAGCTCACAGGGGGCTGTGGGATACGAGCAGTACTTC. Amino acid sequence: CASSSQGAVGYEQYF.

The rearrangement links TRBV6-5 to TRBJ2-7; D perhaps matches TRBD1 (6 bases). Deletions cut 2 bases from V and 6 bases from J, with 14 bases between. This CDR3 spans 14 amino acids. CDR1 and CDR2 from the germline V gene are MNHEY and SVGAGI. The CDR3 DNA is TGTGCCAGCAGTTACGGTAACAGGGTCACCGAGCAGTACTTC. Amino acid sequence: CASSYGNRVTEQYF.

The sample holds a few counts of this clonotype. The chain links TRBV6-5 to TRBJ1-1, with D possibly matching TRBD1 (6 bases). The CDR3 consists of 16 residues. Germline V lookup: CDR1 MNHEY, CDR2 SVGAGI. Trimming took off 2 bases at V and 6 bases at J, with 19 bases between the two ends. This CDR3 reads CASSYGRGRVAAEAFF. CDR3 bases: TGTGCCAGCAGTTACGGCAGGGGACGAGTGGCGGCTGAAGCTTTCTTT.

The rearrangement uses TRBV28 and TRBJ2-7, with 7 nucleotides matching TRBD1. There are 14 residues in the CDR3. The V gene's germline CDR1 is MDHEN and CDR2 SYDVKM. V trimming: 3 bases; J trimming: 3 bases; junction bases outside the gene matches: 5. In DNA form, the CDR3 reads TGTGCCAGCAGTTTGACAGGGTCCCACTACGAGCAGTACTTC. The encoded protein is CASSLTGSHYEQYF.

This clonotype appeared a few times. The chain combines TRBV9 with TRBJ1-3; TRBD1 might be the D (6 bases). Germline assignment: CDR1 SGDLS and CDR2 YYNGEE. Trimming took 3 bases from V and 0 from J, leaving 13 bases between them. The CDR3 is 16 amino acids. CDR3 nucleotide sequence: TGTGCCAGCAGCGACAGGGTGGAGAGCTCTGGAAACACCATATATTTT. Translating gives CASSDRVESSGNTIYF.

The rearrangement links TRBV29-1 to TRBJ1-4, with D unresolved. Per the germline V gene, CDR1 is SQVTM and CDR2 is ANQGSEA. Trimming shortened V by 2 bases and J by 4 bases, and 8 bases separated the two germline ends. This CDR3 contains 13 residues. The CDR3 loop is CSVEWGYNEKLFF. For the CDR3, the DNA is TGCAGCGTTGAATGGGGTTATAATGAAAAACTGTTTTTT.

This chain joins TRBV12-3 or TRBV12-4 and TRBJ2-1; possible D gene TRBD2, 6 bases. The CDR3 runs 13 residues. The V and J ends lost 4 bases and 6 bases respectively, with 10 bases between them. In DNA form, the CDR3 reads TGTGCCAGCAGTTGGTCGGGAGTCAATGAGCAGTTCTTC. Translation gives CASSWSGVNEQFF.

The chain links TRBV19 to TRBJ1-5; D not resolved. V lost 9 bases and J lost 3, with 15 bases in between. This CDR3 is built from 14 residues. Germline CDR1 reads LNHDA; CDR2 reads SQIVND (reference sequence). CDR3 residues: CASGRVGSNQPQHF. For the CDR3, the DNA is TGTGCCAGCGGTAGGGTGGGGTCCAATCAGCCCCAGCATTTT.

The J gene is TRBJ1-1, the V gene TRBV7-9, with a possible D match to TRBD1 (5 bases). Germline CDR1 SEHNR, CDR2 FQNEAQ (reference sequence). This CDR3 contains 16 residues. V was clipped by 2 bases and J by 3 bases, with 16 bases between them. The CDR3 loop reads CASSLRGRQGYTEAFF. DNA for the CDR3: TGTGCCAGCAGCTTACGAGGTCGGCAGGGATACACTGAAGCTTTCTTT.

This clonotype showed up just a few times. The chain links TRBV30 to TRBJ1-1; D is undetermined. V was trimmed by 5 bases and J by 0 bases, leaving 7 bases between them. The germline V gene has CDR1 GTSNPN and CDR2 SVGIG (reference sequence). The length of the CDR3 is 12 residues. The DNA for the CDR3 is TGTGCCTGGGAAAGTCTGAACACTGAAGCTTTCTTT. Residues: CAWESLNTEAFF. Using reference TRBV30 and TRBJ1-1 for the parts outside the CDR3, the full variable domain is SQTIHQWPATLVQPVGSPLSLECTVEGTSNPNLYWYRQAAGRGLQLLFYSVGIGQISSEVPQNLSASRPQDRQFILSSKKLLLSDSGFYLCAWESLNTEAFFGQGTRLTVV.

This clonotype was detected a few times. This chain joins TRBV6-1 and TRBJ2-5; 9 nucleotides line up with TRBD2. The CDR3 consists of 15 residues. V shed 6 bases and J 4 bases; nucleotides not matched to a gene: 9. The germline CDR1 and CDR2 sequences are MNHNS and SASEGT. For the CDR3, the DNA is TGTGCCAGCAGCCCAAACCGACTAGCGGCAGAGACCCAGTACTTC. It codes for CASSPNRLAAETQYF.

This clonotype came up many times. The rearrangement uses TRBV6-1 and TRBJ1-1; no firm D call. The CDR3 has 13 residues. The ends were cut back, 10 bases at V and 0 bases at J, with 12 bases in the middle. Germline V CDR1 and CDR2: MNHNS, SASEGT. CDR3 in amino acids: CATKTGMNTEAFF. The DNA for the CDR3 is TGTGCCACGAAGACGGGGATGAACACTGAAGCTTTCTTT.

Details on this clonotype: With a much larger clone just one base away, this may be a read error. The rearrangement uses TRBV6-2 or TRBV6-3 and TRBJ2-7; TRBD1 matches at 7 bases. The germline CDR1 and CDR2 sequences are MNHEY and SVGEGT. V was pared by 2 bases and J by 6 bases, with 1 base of the junction left unmatched. The CDR3 consists of 12 residues. The CDR3 DNA reads as TGTGCCAGCAGTTACACAGGGGCCGAGCAGTACTTC. Translating gives CASSYTGAEQYF.

This rearrangement joins TRBV29-1 to TRBJ2-6; D possibly corresponds to TRBD1 (6 bases). The CDR3 spans 14 residues. Trimming stripped 5 bases from V and 2 bases from J, with 10 bases between. Germline loops: CDR1 SQVTM, CDR2 ANQGSEA. The CDR3 here is CSVSQGTGANVLTF. DNA for the CDR3: TGCAGCGTTTCCCAGGGGACTGGGGCCAACGTCCTGACTTTC.

The chain is built from TRBV30 and TRBJ1-2, with D possibly being TRBD1 (6 bases). Germline assignment: CDR1 GTSNPN and CDR2 SVGIG (reference sequence). The CDR3 totals 13 residues. The germline V and J ends were trimmed by 3 bases and 6 bases, with 14 bases remaining between them. In DNA form, the CDR3 reads TGTGCCTGGAGCGGACAGCGCAGTGATGGCTACACCTTC. The encoded protein is CAWSGQRSDGYTF.

This clonotype was counted a few times. This rearrangement joins TRBV19 to TRBJ1-3; possible D gene TRBD1, 5 bases. Trimming removed 10 bases from V and 0 bases from J, with 13 bases in between. Germline V CDR1 and CDR2: LNHDA, SQIVND (reference sequence). The CDR3 runs 14 residues. CDR3 in amino acids: CATRRVLSGNTIYF. CDR3 nucleotide sequence: TGTGCCACCCGCAGGGTTCTCTCTGGAAACACCATATATTTT.

V and J are TRBV29-1 and TRBJ2-1; D might be TRBD1 (6 bases). The germline V gene encodes CDR1 SQVTM and CDR2 ANQGSEA. The CDR3 is 19 amino acids. V shed 4 bases and J shed 0 bases, with 25 bases lying between them. The CDR3 protein is CSVGGGDRPRVSSYNEQFF. The CDR3 DNA follows: TGCAGCGTTGGAGGGGGAGACAGACCCAGGGTGAGCTCCTACAATGAGCAGTTCTTC.

In DNA form, the CDR3 reads TGCGCCAGCAGCCAAGAGGCAGGGGTTGGCTACACCTTC. Translating it yields CASSQEAGVGYTF. The chain combines TRBV4-1 with TRBJ1-2, with a weak D call TRBD1 (6 bases). Germline V gives CDR1 MGHRA, CDR2 YSYEKL. V was trimmed by 0 bases and J by 7 bases, leaving 9 bases between them. The length of the CDR3 is 13 residues.

The chain combines TRBV19 with TRBJ1-5; unclear D gene. The CDR3 is 16 amino acids. Trimming took off 6 bases at V and 2 bases at J, with 17 bases between the two ends. The germline gives CDR1 LNHDA, CDR2 SQIVND (reference sequence). The CDR3 coding sequence is TGTGCCAGTAGCCCTGAGATCCTACGGGGCAATCAGCCCCAGCATTTT. This gives the protein CASSPEILRGNQPQHF. Full variable domain (outside the CDR3, taken from reference TRBV19 and TRBJ1-5): DGGITQSPKYLFRKEGQNVTLSCEQNLNHDAMYWYRQDPGQGLRLIYYSQIVNDFQKGDIAEGYSVSREKKESFPLTVTSAQKNPTAFYLCASSPEILRGNQPQHFGDGTRLSIL.

This sequence joins TRBV19 and TRBJ1-1; D remains ambiguous. The CDR3 runs to 13 residues. CDR1 is LNHDA and CDR2 is SQIVND in the germline V gene (reference sequence). Trimming took off 3 bases at V and 4 bases at J, with 9 bases between the two ends. The CDR3, as DNA: TGTGCCAGTAGTATTCAGGCTGTCACTGAAGCTTTCTTT. This translates into CASSIQAVTEAFF.

This clonotype was detected only a few times. The chain is built from TRBV24-1 and TRBJ1-1; tentative D call: TRBD1 (6 bases). The V and J ends lost 3 bases and 1 base respectively, with 8 bases between them. Germline V lookup: CDR1 KGHDR, CDR2 SFDVKD. The CDR3 is made up of 14 amino acids. CDR3 sequence reads: CATSDRGQNTEAFF. The CDR3 nucleotides read TGTGCCACCAGTGATCGGGGACAGAACACTGAAGCTTTCTTT.

The chain is built from TRBV29-1 and TRBJ1-2, with D perhaps TRBD1 (6 bases). Germline CDR1 is SQVTM and CDR2 is ANQGSEA. The CDR3 runs to 14 residues. The germline V and J ends were trimmed by 4 bases and 5 bases, with 17 bases remaining between them. CDR3 bases: TGCAGCGTTGGGGGGGCCAGGGAGGGATATGGCTACACCTTC. This gives the protein CSVGGAREGYGYTF. The whole variable domain, filled in from reference TRBV29-1 and TRBJ1-2, reads SAVISQKPSRDICQRGTSLTIQCQVDSQVTMMFWYRQQPGQSLTLIATANQGSEATYESGFVIDKFPISRPNLTFSTLTVSNMSPEDSSIYLCSVGGAREGYGYTFGSGTRLTVV.

The chain uses TRBV7-9 and TRBJ1-1, with D uncertain. The CDR3 totals 11 residues. Trimming shortened V by 5 bases and J by 8 bases, and 9 bases separated the two germline ends. The germline CDR1 and CDR2 sequences are SEHNR and FQNEAQ (reference sequence). The CDR3 nucleotides are TGTGCCAGCAGCAAAGCGGGAGAAGCTTTCTTT. Translated: CASSKAGEAFF.

The gene calls are TRBV19 and TRBJ1-5; maybe TRBD1 (5 bases). The germline V gene has CDR1 LNHDA and CDR2 SQIVND (reference sequence). CDR3 size: 13 residues. Trimming left V 7 bases short and J 4 bases short, with 11 bases between. The CDR3 DNA reads TGTGCCAGTAACGACAGATGGAATCAGCCCCAGCATTTT. Translation gives CASNDRWNQPQHF.

The chain employs TRBV11-2 and TRBJ2-3; D unclear. Between the trimmed V and J ends, which lost 2 bases and 7 bases, there was a span of 10 bases. CDR3 length: 13 residues. Germline CDR1 SGHAT, CDR2 FQNNGV. The CDR3 protein is CASSLTNPNTQYF. CDR3 nucleotide sequence: TGTGCCAGCAGCTTAACTAACCCAAATACGCAGTATTTT.

This clonotype has a count of ten or more. The genes are TRBV12-3 or TRBV12-4 and TRBJ1-1; no firm D call. The CDR3 runs 14 residues. V lost 2 bases and J 1 base, leaving 8 bases between the germline ends. CDR3 sequence reads: CASSLLWENTEAFF. The CDR3 coding sequence is TGTGCCAGCAGTTTACTCTGGGAGAACACTGAAGCTTTCTTT.

CDR3 residues: CASYPDSPLGAQYF. DNA for the CDR3: TGCGCCAGCTACCCGGACAGTCCGTTGGGGGCCCAGTACTTC. The chain has TRBV5-1 and TRBJ2-5; perhaps TRBD1 as D (6 bases). The CDR3 has 14 residues. Per germline, CDR1 SGHRS and CDR2 YFSETQ. V was trimmed by 7 bases and J by 9 bases, leaving 22 bases between them.